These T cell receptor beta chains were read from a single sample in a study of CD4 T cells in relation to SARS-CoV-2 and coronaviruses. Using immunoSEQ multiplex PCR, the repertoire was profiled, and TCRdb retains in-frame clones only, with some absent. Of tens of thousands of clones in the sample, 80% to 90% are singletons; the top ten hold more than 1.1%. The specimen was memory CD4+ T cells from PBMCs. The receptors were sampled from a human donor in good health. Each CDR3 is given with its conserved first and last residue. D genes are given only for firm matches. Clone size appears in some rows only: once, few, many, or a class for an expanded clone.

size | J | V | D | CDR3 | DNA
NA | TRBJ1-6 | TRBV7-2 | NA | CASSFRAPGGNSPLHF | TGTGCCAGCAGCTTCCGGGCCCCCGGGGGGAATTCACCCCTCCACTTT
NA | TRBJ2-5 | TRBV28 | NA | CASSPARRGTQYF | TGTGCCAGCAGTCCAGCTCGGAGGGGGACCCAGTACTTC
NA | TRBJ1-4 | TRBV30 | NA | CAWGLGQNNEKLFF | TGTGCCTGGGGGCTAGGACAGAATAATGAAAAACTGTTTTTT
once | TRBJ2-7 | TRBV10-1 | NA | CASSGPDGKAYEQYF | TGCGCCAGCAGTGGTCCCGATGGCAAGGCCTACGAGCAGTACTTC
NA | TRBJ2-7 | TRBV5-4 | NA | CASSLVGGDEQYF | TGTGCCAGCAGCTTGGTCGGGGGAGACGAGCAGTACTTC
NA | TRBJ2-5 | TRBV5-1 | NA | CASSLFETQYF | TGCGCCAGCAGCTTGTTCGAGACCCAGTACTTC
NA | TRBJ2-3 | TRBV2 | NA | CASRTWDTQYF | TGTGCCAGCAGGACATGGGATACGCAGTATTTT
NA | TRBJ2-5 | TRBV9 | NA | CASSQSPRGLETQYF | TGTGCCAGCAGTCAGAGCCCCCGGGGGTTGGAGACCCAGTACTTC
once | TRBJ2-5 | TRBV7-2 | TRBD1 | CASSLRQGRETQYF | TGTGCCAGCAGCTTAAGACAGGGACGAGAGACCCAGTACTTC
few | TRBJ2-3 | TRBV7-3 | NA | CASSLEASSTDTQYF | TGTGCCAGCAGCCTTGAGGCGTCTAGCACAGATACGCAGTATTTT
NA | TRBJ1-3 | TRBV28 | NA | CASLPGGSGNTIYF | TGTGCCAGCCTGCCCGGGGGGTCTGGAAACACCATATATTTT
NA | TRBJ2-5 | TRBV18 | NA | CASSPPRETQYF | TGTGCCAGCTCACCACCGCGAGAGACCCAGTACTTC
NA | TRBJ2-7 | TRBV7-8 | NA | CASSLVERAYEQYF | TGTGCCAGCAGCTTAGTCGAGAGGGCCTACGAGCAGTACTTC
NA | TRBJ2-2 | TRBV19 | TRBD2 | CASSPLGTSGRGAGELFF | TGTGCCAGTAGTCCGCTGGGGACTAGCGGGAGAGGGGCCGGGGAGCTGTTTTTT
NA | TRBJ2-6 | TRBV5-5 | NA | CASSYIWGNGANVLTF | TGTGCCAGCAGCTACATTTGGGGAAATGGGGCCAACGTCCTGACTTTC
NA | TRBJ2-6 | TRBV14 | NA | CASSQEPRGGSGANVLTF | TGTGCCAGCAGCCAAGAACCCCGTGGAGGGTCTGGGGCCAACGTCCTGACTTTC
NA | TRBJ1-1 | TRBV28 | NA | CASSLMTGGSRTEAFF | TGTGCCTCCAGTTTAATGACAGGTGGGTCGCGGACTGAAGCTTTCTTT
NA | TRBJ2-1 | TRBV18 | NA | CASSDLYEQFF | TGTGCCAGCTCAGACCTATACGAGCAGTTCTTC
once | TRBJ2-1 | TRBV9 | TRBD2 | CASSAVGGSISYNEQFF | TGTGCCAGCAGCGCCGTCGGCGGGAGCATCTCCTACAATGAGCAGTTCTTC
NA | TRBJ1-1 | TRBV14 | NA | CASSPPGMNTEAFF | TGTGCCAGCAGCCCTCCGGGGATGAACACTGAAGCTTTCTTT
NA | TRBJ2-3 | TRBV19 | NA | CASSFRQGTDTQYF | TGTGCCAGTAGTTTTCGACAGGGCACAGATACGCAGTATTTT
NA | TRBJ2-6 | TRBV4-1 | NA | CASSPFGGTGANVLTF | TGCGCCAGCAGCCCGTTCGGGGGAACTGGGGCCAACGTCCTGACTTTC
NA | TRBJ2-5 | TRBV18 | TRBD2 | CASSPPNQLAAPQETQYF | TGTGCCAGCTCACCACCGAACCAACTAGCGGCCCCCCAAGAGACCCAGTACTTC
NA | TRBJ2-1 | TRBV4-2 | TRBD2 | CASSPSAGVVNEQFF | TGTGCCAGCAGCCCTTCCGCGGGGGTAGTAAATGAGCAGTTCTTC
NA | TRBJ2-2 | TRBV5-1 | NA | CASSLDVGTNTGELFF | TGCGCCAGCAGCTTGGATGTCGGGACAAACACCGGGGAGCTGTTTTTT
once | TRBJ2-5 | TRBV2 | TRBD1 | CASFRGQMVETQYF | TGTGCCAGCTTCAGGGGGCAGATGGTAGAGACCCAGTACTTC
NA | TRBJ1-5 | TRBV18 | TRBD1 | CASSQQDRGGNQPQHF | TGTGCCAGCTCACAACAGGACAGGGGTGGCAATCAGCCCCAGCATTTT
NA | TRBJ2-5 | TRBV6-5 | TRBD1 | CASRDSTGYGTQYF | TGTGCCAGCAGAGACTCGACAGGGTATGGGACCCAGTACTTC
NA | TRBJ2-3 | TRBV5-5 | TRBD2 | CASSSLAASTDTQYF | TGTGCCAGCAGCTCCCTAGCGGCTAGCACAGATACGCAGTATTTT
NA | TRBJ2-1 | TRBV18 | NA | CASSPSSYNEQFF | TGTGCCAGCTCACCTTCCTCCTACAATGAGCAGTTCTTC
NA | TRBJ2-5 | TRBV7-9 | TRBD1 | CASSLAGTGRLETQYF | TGTGCCAGCAGCTTAGCCGGGACAGGGCGGTTGGAGACCCAGTACTTC
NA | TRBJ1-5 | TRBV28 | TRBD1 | CASSITGGDGNQPQHF | TGTGCCAGCAGTATAACAGGGGGCGACGGCAATCAGCCCCAGCATTTT
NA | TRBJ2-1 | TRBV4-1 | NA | CASSQAGHRSSYNEQFF | TGCGCCAGCAGCCAGGCCGGTCACCGAAGCTCCTACAATGAGCAGTTCTTC
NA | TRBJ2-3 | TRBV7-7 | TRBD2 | CASSPGTSGSTDTQYF | TGTGCCAGCAGCCCAGGGACTAGCGGGAGCACAGATACGCAGTATTTT
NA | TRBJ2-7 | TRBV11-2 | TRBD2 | CASSSGGGVAGRDIGEQYF | TGTGCCAGCAGCTCGGGGGGTGGAGTAGCGGGAAGGGATATTGGCGAGCAGTACTTC
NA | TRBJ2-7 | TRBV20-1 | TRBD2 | CSAGGGGSEYEQYF | TGCAGTGCTGGTGGGGGGGGGTCTGAGTACGAGCAGTACTTC
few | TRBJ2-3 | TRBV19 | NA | CASSIATSDTQYF | TGTGCCAGTAGTATTGCGACTTCAGATACGCAGTATTTT
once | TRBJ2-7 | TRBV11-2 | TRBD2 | CASSLVAGVYEQYF | TGTGCCAGCAGCTTAGTTGCGGGAGTCTACGAGCAGTACTTC
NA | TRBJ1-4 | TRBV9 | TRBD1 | CASSPGGGQGYRLFF | TGTGCCAGCAGCCCCGGGGGGGGACAGGGATACCGGCTGTTTTTT
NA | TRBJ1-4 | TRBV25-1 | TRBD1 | CASSGMNRGKLFF | TGTGCCAGCAGCGGGATGAACAGGGGCAAACTGTTTTTT